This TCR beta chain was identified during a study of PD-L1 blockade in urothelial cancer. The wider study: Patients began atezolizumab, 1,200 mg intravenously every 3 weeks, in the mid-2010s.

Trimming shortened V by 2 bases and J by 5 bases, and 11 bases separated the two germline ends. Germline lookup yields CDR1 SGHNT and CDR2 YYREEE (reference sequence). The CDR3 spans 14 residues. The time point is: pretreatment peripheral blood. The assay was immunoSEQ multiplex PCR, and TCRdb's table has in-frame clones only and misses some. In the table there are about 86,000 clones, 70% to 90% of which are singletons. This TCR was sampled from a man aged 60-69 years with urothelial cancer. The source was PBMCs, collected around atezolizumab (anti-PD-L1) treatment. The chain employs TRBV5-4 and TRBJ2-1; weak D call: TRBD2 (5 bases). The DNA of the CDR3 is TGTGCCAGCAGCTTTCGGGGTTGGAACAATGAGCAGTTCTTC. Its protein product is CASSFRGWNNEQFF.